What follows describes a single T cell receptor (beta chain). The antigen is unknown. This entry is derived from a study of T cell responses to AZD1222 COVID-19 vaccine. From germline, CDR1 is MDHEN and CDR2 SYDVKM. V was cut by 4 bases and J by 8 bases, with 8 bases left in between. The CDR3 loop spans 11 amino acids. The study, taken as a whole, reports: Along spike, vaccine-associated CD4 TCRs were found throughout, with dominance at 160-218 and 743-854. An increase in Spike-specific TCR breadth and depth was observed after two AZD1222 doses.

Clones were sequenced by immunoSEQ multiplex PCR, and TCRdb holds only the in-frame ones, with some missing. The profile covers 150,000 or so clones, with about 91% appearing a single time and 1.9% taken by the ten largest. The TCR sequence derives from an adult in good health. The material sequenced was peripheral blood, taken on day 0 of AZD1222 vaccination. This sequence joins TRBV28 and TRBJ1-2; D is ambiguous. The CDR3 region has the DNA TGTGCCAGCAGTTACCCAGACGGCTACACCTTC. The encoded protein is CASSYPDGYTF.